This T cell receptor beta chain was obtained from a study of shared clonotypes between healthy human individuals. Whole-study context: CD4 naive and memory got three plates each, CD8 naive two, CD8 memory one.

This CDR3 is built from 15 residues. Trimming pared 3 bases from V and 3 bases from J, leaving 14 bases between. Germline CDR1 and CDR2: MNHEY and SVGAGI. The genomic DNA of each subset was split evenly across several immunoSEQ plates. Clones were read by immunoSEQ multiplex PCR, and TCRdb kept only the in-frame ones, dropping some. The repertoire holds under 600,000 clones, about 96% seen once, with around 0.057% in the top ten. Regarding this clone: Its antigen is not identified.

General observations from the study: Larger estimated richness was generally recorded for naive subsets relative to memory subsets. Unshared clonotypes carried lower generation probabilities than those common to all four donors.

Sequenced: naive CD4+ T cells sorted from blood. Subset of the sample: CD45RA+ positively selected. The V gene is TRBV6-5, the J gene TRBJ2-5; possibly TRBD2 for D (5 bases). The TCR was taken from a woman in her 30s in good health. For the CDR3, the DNA is TGTGCCAGCAGTTATGAGGGCCCCTCAAAAGAGACCCAGTACTTC. Encoded protein: CASSYEGPSKETQYF.